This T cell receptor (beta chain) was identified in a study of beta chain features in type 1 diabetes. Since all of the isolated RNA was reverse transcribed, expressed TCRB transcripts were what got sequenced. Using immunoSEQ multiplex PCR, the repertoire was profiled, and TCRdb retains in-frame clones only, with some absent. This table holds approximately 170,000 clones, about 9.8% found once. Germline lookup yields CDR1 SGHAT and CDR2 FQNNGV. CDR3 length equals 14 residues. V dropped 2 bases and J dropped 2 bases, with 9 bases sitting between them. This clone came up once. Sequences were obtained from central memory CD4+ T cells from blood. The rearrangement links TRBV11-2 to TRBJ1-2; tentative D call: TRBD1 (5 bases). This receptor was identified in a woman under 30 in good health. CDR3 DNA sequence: TGTGCCAGCAGCTTAACCCAGGGAAACTATGGCTACACCTTC. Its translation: CASSLTQGNYGYTF.